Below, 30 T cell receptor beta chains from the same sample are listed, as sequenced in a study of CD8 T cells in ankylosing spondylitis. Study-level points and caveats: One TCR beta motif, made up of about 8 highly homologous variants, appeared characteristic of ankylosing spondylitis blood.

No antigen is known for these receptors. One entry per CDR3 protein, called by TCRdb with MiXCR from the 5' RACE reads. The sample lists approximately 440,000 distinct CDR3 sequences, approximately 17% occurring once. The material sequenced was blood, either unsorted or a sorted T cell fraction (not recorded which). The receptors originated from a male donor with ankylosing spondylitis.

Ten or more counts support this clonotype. DNA for the CDR3: TGTGCCACCAGCAGTCCTCTTTCATGGGAAACGCAGTATTTT. This codes for CATSSPLSWETQYF. The J gene is TRBJ2-3, the V gene TRBV15; D not resolved. V lost 3 bases, J lost 9 bases, and 16 bases lay in between. The CDR3 has 14 residues. From germline, CDR1 is LNHNV and CDR2 YYDKDF (reference sequence).

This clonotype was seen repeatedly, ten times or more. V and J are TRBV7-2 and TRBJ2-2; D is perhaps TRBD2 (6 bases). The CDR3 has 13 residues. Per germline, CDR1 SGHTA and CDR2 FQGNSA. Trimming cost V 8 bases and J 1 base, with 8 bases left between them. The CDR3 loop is CASPGVNTGELFF. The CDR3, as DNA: TGTGCCAGCCCGGGAGTGAACACCGGGGAGCTGTTTTTT.

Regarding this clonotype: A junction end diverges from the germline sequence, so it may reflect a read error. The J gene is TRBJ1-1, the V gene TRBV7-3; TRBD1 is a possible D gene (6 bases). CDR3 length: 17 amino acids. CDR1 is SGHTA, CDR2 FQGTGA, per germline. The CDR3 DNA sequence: TGTGCCAGCAGCCAACGATTGAAGGACAGTGAGAACACTGAAGCCTTCTTT. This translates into CASSQRLKDSENTEAFF.

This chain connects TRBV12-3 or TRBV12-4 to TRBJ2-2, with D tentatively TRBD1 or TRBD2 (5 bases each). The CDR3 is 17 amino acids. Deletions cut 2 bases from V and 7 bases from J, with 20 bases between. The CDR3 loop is CASSLSPGPTGGGELFF. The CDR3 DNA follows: TGTGCCAGCAGTTTAAGTCCGGGACCAACGGGCGGCGGGGAGCTGTTTTTT.

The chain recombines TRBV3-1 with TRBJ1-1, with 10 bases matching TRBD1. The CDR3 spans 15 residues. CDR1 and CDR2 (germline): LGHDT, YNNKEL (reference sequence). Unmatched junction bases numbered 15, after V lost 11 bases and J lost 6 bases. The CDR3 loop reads CACTRQGALQAEAFF. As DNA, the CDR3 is TGTGCCTGCACCAGACAGGGGGCATTACAGGCTGAAGCTTTCTTT.

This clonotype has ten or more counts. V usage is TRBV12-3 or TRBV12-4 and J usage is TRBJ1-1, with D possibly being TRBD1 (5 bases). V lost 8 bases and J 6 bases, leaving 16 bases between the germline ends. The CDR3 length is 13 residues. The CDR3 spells CASVLWGDAEAFF. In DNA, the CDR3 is TGTGCCAGCGTTCTATGGGGGGACGCTGAAGCTTTCTTT.

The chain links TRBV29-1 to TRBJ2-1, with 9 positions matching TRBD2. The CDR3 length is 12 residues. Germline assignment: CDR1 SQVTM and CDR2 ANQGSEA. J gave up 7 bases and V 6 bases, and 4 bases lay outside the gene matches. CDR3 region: CSVPGLANEQFF. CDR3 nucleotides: TGCAGCGTGCCCGGACTAGCGAATGAGCAGTTCTTC.

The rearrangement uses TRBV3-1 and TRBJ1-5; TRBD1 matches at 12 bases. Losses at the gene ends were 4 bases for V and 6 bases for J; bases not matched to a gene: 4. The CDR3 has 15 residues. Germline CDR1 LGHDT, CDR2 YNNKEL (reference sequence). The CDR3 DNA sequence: TGTGCCAGCAGCCGCGGGACAGGGGGCGGTCAGCCCCAGCATTTT. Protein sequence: CASSRGTGGGQPQHF.

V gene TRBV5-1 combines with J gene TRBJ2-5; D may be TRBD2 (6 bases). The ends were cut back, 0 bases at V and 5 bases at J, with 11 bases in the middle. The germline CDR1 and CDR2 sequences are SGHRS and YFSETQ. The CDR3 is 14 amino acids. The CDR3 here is CASSLGSAGETQYF. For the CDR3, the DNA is TGCGCCAGCAGCTTGGGGTCCGCGGGGGAGACCCAGTACTTC.

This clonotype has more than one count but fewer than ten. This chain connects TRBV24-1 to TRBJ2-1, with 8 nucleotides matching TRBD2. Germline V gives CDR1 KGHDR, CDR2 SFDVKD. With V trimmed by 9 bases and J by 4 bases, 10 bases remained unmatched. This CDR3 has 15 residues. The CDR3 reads CATGGAGEYYNEQFF. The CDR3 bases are TGTGCCACCGGAGGAGCGGGAGAGTATTACAATGAGCAGTTCTTC.

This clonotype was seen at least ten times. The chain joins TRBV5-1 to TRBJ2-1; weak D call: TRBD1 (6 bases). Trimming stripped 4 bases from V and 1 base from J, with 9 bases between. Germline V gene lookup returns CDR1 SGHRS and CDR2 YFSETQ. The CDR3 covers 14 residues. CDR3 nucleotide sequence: TGCGCCAGCAGCCCCGGACAGTCCTACAATGAGCAGTTCTTC. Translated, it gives CASSPGQSYNEQFF. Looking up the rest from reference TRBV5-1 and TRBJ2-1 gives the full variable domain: KAGVTQTPRYLIKTRGQQVTLSCSPISGHRSVSWYQQTPGQGLQFLFEYFSETQRNKGNFPGRFSGRQFSNSRSEMNVSTLELGDSALYLCASSPGQSYNEQFFGPGTRLTVL.

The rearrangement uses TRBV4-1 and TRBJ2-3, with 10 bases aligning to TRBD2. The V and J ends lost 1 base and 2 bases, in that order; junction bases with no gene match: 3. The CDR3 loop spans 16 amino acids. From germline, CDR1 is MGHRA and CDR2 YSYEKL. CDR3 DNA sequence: TGCGCCAGCAGCCAAGTAGCGGGAGGCCCCACAGATACGCAGTATTTT. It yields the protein CASSQVAGGPTDTQYF.

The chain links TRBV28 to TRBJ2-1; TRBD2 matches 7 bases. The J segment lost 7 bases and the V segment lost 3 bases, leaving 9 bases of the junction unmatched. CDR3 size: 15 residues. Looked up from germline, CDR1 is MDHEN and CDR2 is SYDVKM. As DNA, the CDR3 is TGTGCCAGCAGTTTCACTAGCGACTCAAGGAATGAGCAGTTCTTC. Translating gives CASSFTSDSRNEQFF.

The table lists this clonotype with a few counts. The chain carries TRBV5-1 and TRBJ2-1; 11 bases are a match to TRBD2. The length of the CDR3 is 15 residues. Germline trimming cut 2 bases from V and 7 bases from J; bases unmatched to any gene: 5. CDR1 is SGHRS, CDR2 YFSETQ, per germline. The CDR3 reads CASSFTGLAENEQFF. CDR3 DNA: TGCGCCAGCAGCTTTACGGGACTAGCGGAAAATGAGCAGTTCTTC.

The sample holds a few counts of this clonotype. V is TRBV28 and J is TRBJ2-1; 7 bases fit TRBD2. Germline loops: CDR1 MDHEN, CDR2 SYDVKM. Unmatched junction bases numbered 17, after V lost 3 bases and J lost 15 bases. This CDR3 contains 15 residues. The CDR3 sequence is CASSLGLAVGPERFF. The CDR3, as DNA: TGTGCCAGCAGTTTGGGGCTAGCGGTTGGACCCGAACGGTTCTTC. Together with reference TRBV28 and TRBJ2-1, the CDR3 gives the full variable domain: DVKVTQSSRYLVKRTGEKVFLECVQDMDHENMFWYRQDPGLGLRLIYFSYDVKMKEKGDIPEGYSVSREKKERFSLILESASTNQTSMYLCASSLGLAVGPERFFGPGTRLTVL.

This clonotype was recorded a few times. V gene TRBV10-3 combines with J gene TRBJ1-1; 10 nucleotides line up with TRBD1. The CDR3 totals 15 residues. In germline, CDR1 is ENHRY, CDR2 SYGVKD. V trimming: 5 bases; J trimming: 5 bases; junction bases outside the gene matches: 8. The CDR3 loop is CAISPTGTGETEAFF. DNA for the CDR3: TGTGCCATCAGTCCAACCGGGACAGGGGAGACTGAAGCTTTCTTT.

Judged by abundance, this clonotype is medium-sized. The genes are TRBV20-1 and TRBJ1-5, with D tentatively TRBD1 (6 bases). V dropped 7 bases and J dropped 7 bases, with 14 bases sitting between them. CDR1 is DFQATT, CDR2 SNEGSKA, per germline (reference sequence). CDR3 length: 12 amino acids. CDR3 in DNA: TGCAGTGGAGGGGGGGCGGGACAGCCCCAGCATTTT. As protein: CSGGGAGQPQHF.

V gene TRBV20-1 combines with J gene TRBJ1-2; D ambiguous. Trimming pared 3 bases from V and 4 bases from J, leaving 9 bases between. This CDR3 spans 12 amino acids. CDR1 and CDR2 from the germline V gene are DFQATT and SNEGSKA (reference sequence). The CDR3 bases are TGCAGTGCTAGTGACATGGCCTATGGCTACACCTTC. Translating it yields CSASDMAYGYTF.

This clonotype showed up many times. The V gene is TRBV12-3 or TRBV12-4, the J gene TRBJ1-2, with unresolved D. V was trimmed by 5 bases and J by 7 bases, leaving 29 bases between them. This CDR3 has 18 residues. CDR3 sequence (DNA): TGTGCCAGCAGTACCAAATTCGTGGTTCCGGGCGGGGTGGGTGGCTACACCTTC. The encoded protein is CASSTKFVVPGGVGGYTF.

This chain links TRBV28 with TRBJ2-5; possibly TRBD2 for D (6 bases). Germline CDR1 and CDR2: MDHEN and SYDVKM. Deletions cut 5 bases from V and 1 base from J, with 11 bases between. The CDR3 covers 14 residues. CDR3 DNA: TGTGCCAGCAGTCAGGGAGCGGGCCAAGAGACCCAGTACTTC. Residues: CASSQGAGQETQYF.

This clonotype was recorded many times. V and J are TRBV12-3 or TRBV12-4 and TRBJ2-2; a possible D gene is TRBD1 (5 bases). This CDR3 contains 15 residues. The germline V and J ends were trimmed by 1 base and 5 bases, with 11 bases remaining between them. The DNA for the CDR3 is TGTGCCAGCAGTTTAGGGCAGGGTTGGACCGGGGAGCTGTTTTTT. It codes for CASSLGQGWTGELFF.

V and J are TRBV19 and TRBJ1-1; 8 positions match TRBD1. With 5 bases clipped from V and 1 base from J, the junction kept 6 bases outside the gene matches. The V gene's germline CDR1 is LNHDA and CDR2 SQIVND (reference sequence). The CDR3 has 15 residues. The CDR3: CASSSGGTGNTEAFF. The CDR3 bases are TGTGCCAGTAGTTCCGGCGGGACAGGGAACACTGAAGCTTTCTTT. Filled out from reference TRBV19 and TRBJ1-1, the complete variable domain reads DGGITQSPKYLFRKEGQNVTLSCEQNLNHDAMYWYRQDPGQGLRLIYYSQIVNDFQKGDIAEGYSVSREKKESFPLTVTSAQKNPTAFYLCASSSGGTGNTEAFFGQGTRLTVV.

CDR3 DNA sequence: TGCAGTGCTAGATTTAGGAGCTCCTATAATTCACCCCTCCACTTT. It encodes CSARFRSSYNSPLHF. This chain uses TRBV20-1 with TRBJ1-6, with D unresolved. V shed 2 bases and J shed 0 bases, with 8 bases lying between them. Per the germline V gene, CDR1 is DFQATT and CDR2 is SNEGSKA (reference sequence). This CDR3 has 15 residues.

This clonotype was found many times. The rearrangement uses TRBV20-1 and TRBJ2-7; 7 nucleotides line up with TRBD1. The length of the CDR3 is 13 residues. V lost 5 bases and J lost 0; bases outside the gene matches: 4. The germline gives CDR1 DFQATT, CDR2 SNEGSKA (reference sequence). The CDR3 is CSAGRDSSYEQYF. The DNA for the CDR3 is TGCAGTGCTGGCCGGGACAGCTCCTACGAGCAGTACTTC.

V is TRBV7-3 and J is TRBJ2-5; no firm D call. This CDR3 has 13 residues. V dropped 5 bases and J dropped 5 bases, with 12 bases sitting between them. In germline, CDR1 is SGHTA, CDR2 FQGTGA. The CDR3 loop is CASSSRISETQYF. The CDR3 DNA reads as TGTGCCAGCAGCAGCAGGATTTCGGAGACCCAGTACTTC.

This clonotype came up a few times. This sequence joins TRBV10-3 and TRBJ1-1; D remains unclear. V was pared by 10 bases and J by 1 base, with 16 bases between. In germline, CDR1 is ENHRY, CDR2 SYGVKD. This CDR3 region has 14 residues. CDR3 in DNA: TGTGCCACTCTCCCGGTGGATCAGAACACTGAAGCTTTCTTT. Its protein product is CATLPVDQNTEAFF.

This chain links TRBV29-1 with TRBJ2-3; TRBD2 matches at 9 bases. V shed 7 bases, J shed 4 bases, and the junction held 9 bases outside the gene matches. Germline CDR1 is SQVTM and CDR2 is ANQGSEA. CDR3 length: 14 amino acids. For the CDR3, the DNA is TGCAGCGCCGACATAGCGGGAGTTGCAGATACGCAGTATTTT. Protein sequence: CSADIAGVADTQYF.

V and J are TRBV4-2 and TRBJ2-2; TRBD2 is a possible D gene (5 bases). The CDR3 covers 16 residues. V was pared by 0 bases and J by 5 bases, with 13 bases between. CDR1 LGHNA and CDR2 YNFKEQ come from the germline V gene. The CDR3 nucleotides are TGTGCCAGCAGCCAAGAGTGGGGAGTGGGGACCGGGGAGCTGTTTTTT. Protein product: CASSQEWGVGTGELFF.

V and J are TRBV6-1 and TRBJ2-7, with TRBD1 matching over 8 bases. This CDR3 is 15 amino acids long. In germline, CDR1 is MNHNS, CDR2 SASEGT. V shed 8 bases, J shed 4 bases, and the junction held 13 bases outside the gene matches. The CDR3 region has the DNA TGTGCCAGCTCTACGACAGGGGCAGGAGGGTACGAGCAGTACTTC. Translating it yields CASSTTGAGGYEQYF.

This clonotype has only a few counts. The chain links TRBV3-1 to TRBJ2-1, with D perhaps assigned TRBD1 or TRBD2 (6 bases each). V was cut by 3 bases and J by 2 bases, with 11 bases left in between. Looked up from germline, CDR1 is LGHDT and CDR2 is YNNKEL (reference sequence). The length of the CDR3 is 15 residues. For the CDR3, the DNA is TGTGCCAGCAGCCAGGGGGGCCCAACCTACAATGAGCAGTTCTTC. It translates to CASSQGGPTYNEQFF.